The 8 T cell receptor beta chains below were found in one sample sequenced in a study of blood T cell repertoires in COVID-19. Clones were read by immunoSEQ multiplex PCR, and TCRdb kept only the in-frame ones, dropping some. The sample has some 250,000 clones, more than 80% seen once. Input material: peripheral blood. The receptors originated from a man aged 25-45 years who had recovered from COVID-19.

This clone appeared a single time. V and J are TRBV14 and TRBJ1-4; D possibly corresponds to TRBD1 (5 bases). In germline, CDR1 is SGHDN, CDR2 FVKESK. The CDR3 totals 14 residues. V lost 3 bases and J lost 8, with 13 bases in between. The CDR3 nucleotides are TGTGCCAGCAGCCAGCAGGGCTTAGGAGAAAAACTGTTTTTT. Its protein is CASSQQGLGEKLFF.

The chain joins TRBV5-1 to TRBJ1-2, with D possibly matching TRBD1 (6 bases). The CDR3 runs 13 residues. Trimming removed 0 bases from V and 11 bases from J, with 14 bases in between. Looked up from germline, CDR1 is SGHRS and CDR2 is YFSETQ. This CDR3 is CASSLDRESWYTF. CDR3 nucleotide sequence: TGCGCCAGCAGCTTGGACAGGGAGTCTTGGTACACCTTC.

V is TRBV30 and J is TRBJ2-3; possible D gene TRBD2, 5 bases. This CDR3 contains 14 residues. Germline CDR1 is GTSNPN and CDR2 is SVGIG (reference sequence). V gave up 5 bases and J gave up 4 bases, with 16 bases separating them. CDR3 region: CAWAGLPGADTQYF. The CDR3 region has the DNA TGTGCCTGGGCCGGACTCCCGGGCGCAGATACGCAGTATTTT.

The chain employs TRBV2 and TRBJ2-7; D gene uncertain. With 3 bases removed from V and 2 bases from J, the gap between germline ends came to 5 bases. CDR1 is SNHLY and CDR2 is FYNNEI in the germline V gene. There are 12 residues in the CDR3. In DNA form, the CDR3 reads TGTGCCAGCAGTGACAGGACCTACGAGCAGTACTTC. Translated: CASSDRTYEQYF.

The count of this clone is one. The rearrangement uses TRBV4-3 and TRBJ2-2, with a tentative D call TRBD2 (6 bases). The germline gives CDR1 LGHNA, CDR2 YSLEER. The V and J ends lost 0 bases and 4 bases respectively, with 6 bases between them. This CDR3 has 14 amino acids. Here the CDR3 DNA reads TGCGCCAGCAGCCAAGAGGGGGGCACCGGGGAGCTGTTTTTT. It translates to CASSQEGGTGELFF.

This CDR3 is CATSDLERVRLYTF. CDR3 sequence (DNA): TGTGCCACCAGTGATTTGGAGAGGGTCCGTCTTTACACCTTC. The J gene is TRBJ1-2, the V gene TRBV24-1, with no clear D. V dropped 0 bases and J dropped 11 bases, with 15 bases sitting between them. CDR1 KGHDR and CDR2 SFDVKD come from the germline V gene. The CDR3 runs 14 residues.

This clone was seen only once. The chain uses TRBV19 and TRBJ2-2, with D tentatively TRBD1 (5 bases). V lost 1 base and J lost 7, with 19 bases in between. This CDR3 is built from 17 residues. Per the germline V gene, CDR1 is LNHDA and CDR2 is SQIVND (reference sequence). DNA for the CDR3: TGTGCCAGTAGTATAGCAGACCTGGGCAGGGCCATCGGGGAGCTGTTTTTT. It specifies CASSIADLGRAIGELFF.

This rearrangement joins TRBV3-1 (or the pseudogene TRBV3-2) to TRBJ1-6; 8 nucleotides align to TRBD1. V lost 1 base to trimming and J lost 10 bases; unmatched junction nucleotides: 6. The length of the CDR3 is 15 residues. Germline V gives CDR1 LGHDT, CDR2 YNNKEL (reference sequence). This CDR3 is CASSQVTGAGSPLHF. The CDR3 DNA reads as TGTGCCAGCAGCCAAGTGACAGGGGCAGGGTCACCCCTCCACTTT.